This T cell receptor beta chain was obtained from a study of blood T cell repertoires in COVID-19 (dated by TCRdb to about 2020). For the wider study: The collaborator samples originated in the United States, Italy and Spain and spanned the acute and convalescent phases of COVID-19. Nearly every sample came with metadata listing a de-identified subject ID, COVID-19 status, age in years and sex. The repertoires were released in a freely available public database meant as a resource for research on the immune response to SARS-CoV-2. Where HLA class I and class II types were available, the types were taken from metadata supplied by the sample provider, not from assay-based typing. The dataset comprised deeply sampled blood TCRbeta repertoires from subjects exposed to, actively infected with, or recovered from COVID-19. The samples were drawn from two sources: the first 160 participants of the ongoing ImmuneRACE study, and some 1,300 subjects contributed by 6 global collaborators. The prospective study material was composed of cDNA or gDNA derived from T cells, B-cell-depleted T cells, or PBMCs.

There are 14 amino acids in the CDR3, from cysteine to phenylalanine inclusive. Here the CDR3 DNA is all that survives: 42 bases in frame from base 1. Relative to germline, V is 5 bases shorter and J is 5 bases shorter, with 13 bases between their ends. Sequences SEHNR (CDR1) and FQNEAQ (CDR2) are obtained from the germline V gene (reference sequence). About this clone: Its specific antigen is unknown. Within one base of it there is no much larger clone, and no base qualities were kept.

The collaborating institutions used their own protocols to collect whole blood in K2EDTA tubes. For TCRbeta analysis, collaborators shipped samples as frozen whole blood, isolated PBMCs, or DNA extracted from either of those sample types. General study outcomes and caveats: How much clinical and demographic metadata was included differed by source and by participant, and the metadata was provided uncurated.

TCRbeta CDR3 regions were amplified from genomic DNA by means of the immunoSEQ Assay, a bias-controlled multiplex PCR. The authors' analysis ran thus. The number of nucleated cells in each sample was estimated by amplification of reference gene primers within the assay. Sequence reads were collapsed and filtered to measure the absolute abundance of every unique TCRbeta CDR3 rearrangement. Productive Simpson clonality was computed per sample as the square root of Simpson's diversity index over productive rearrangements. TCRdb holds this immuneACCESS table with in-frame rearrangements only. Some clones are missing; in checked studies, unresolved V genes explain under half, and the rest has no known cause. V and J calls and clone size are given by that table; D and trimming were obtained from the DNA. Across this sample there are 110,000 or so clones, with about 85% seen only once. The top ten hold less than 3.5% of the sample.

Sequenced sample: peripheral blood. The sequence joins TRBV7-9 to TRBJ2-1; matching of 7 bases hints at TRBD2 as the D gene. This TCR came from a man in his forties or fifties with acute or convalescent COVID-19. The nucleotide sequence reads TGTGCCAGCAGCGCCCAAGGGGGGGACAATGAGCAGTTCTTC. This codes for CASSAQGGDNEQFF. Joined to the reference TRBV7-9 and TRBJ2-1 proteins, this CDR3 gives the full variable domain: DTGVSQNPRHKITKRGQNVTFRCDPISEHNRLYWYRQTLGQGPEFLTYFQNEAQLEKSRLLSDRFSAERPKGSFSTLEIQRTEQGDSAMYLCASSAQGGDNEQFFGPGTRLTVL.